This T cell receptor (beta chain) was recovered during a study of blood T cell repertoires in COVID-19. Study-wide context: Acute and convalescent COVID-19 specimens originated in the United States, Italy and Spain. PBMCs, B-cell-depleted T cells, or T cells provided the cDNA or gDNA that made up the material.

Authors' analysis steps: Researchers report that nucleated cell counts were estimated from reference gene primer amplification. Libraries were prepared by immunoSEQ multiplex PCR; TCRdb keeps only in-frame clonotypes and omits some of them. For V, J and clone size, that table is used; D and trimming come from the DNA. Here the sample spans about 330,000 clones, more than 70% being singletons. This CDR3 has 13 residues. V was shortened by 2 bases and J by 1 base, with 5 bases between the two germline ends. Germline V CDR1 and CDR2: SGHAT, FQDESV (reference sequence). This chain connects TRBV11-1 to TRBJ1-1; no definite D call. Specimen: peripheral blood. This TCR was recovered from a man aged 18-30 years who had recovered from COVID-19. CDR3 sequence (DNA): TGTGCCAGCAGCTTATGGCCGAACACTGAAGCTTTCTTT. Its translation is CASSLWPNTEAFF.